This T cell receptor (beta chain) stems from a study of somatic mutations in cytotoxic T cells in rheumatoid arthritis. The CDR3 totals 14 residues. Germline CDR1 MNHNY, CDR2 SVGAGI (reference sequence). V lost 6 bases and J lost 5; bases outside the gene matches: 4. After CD4+ and CD8+ cells were isolated by positive magnetic bead selection, their purity was checked by flow cytometry. This table comes from immunoSEQ multiplex PCR, and its TCRdb copy is limited to in-frame clones, with some not included. This table has 19,000 or so clones, about 85% appearing once. The sample comprised CD8+ T cells sorted from blood. This receptor was obtained from a man between 18 and 35 years old with rheumatoid arthritis. The chain carries TRBV6-6 and TRBJ1-6; 7 bases line up with TRBD1. The CDR3 here is CASSSTGNNSPLHF. Written as DNA, the CDR3 is TGTGCCAGCAGCTCGACAGGGAATAATTCACCCCTCCACTTT.